This section outlines one TCR beta chain sequence together with its context. Antigen specificity is unknown. V lost 6 bases and J lost 10; bases outside the gene matches: 16. The CDR3 is 16 amino acids. Prepared TCR beta cDNA libraries contained unique molecular identifiers. TCRdb reanalysed the PCR reads using MiXCR and keeps one entry per CDR3 protein. The profile shows some 890,000 distinct CDR3 sequences, approximately 57% of them singletons. These data originate in a study of post-analysis software for immune sequencing data. Study at large: Multiple sclerosis in the patients followed relapsing-remitting, secondary progressive and progressive-relapsing courses. General study points: Samples from a shared batch, those prepared together, strongly co-clustered by F measure. There were five TRBV segments more frequent in patients than controls, and TRBV5-6, TRBV5-1 and TRBV20-1 were among them.

Sequencing input: blood. The source is a girl aged 5-17 years with multiple sclerosis. This rearrangement joins TRBV12-3 or TRBV12-4 to TRBJ1-5; 9 bases are shared with TRBD1. The CDR3 DNA sequence: TGTGCCAGCAGCCCAACTTCCGGGACAGGGTGCTTTCCCCAGCATTTT. Translation gives CASSPTSGTGCFPQHF.